This TCR beta chain was obtained from a study of PD-1 blockade in classical Hodgkin lymphoma. Relapses following autologous stem cell transplantation were seen in all patients, with brentuximab vedotin exposure varying. Clones were sequenced by immunoSEQ multiplex PCR, and TCRdb holds only the in-frame ones, with some missing. The sample includes about 26,000 clones, 80% to 90% of them seen just once. General observations from the study: Baseline TCR diversity was reportedly lower in newly diagnosed patients than in healthy donors. It was reported as lower still in relapsed/refractory patients.

The CDR3 is 14 amino acids. Trimming shortened V by 0 bases and J by 1 base, and 7 bases separated the two germline ends. CDR1 and CDR2 (germline): SGDLS, YYNGEE. Remarks on this clone: The antigen is unknown.

The clonotype originates from a human donor with classical Hodgkin lymphoma. The V call is TRBV9, the J call TRBJ1-1; D ambiguous. This specimen was peripheral blood mononuclear cells (PBMCs), taken at baseline. CDR3 DNA sequence: TGTGCCAGCAGCGTAGATATGGGGAACACTGAAGCTTTCTTT. Translating it yields CASSVDMGNTEAFF.